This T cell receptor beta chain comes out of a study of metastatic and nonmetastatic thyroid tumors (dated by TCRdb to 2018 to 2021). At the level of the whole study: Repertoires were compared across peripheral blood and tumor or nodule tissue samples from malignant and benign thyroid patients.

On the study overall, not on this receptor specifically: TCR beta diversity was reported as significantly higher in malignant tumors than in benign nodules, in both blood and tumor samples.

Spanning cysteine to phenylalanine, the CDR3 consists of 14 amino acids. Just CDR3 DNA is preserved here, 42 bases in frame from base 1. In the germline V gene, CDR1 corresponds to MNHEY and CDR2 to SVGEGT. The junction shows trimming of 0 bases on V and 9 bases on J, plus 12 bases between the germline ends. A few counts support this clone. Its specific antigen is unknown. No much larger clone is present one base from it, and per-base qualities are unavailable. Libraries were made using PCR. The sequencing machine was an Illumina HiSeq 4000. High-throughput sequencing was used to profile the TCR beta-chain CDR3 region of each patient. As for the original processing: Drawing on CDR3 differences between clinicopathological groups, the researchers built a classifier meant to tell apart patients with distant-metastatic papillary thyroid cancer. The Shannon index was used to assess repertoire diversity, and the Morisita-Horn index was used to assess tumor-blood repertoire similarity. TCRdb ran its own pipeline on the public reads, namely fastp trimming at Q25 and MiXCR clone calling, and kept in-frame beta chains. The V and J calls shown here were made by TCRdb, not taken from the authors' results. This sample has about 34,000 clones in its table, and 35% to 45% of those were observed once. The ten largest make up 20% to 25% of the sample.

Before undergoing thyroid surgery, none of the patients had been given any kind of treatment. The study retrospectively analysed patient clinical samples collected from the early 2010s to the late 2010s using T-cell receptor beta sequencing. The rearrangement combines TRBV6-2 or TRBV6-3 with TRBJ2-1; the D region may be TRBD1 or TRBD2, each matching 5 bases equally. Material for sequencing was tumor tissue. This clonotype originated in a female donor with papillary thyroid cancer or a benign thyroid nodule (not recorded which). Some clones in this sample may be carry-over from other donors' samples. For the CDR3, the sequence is CASSYSGWGSEQFF. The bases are TGTGCCAGCAGTTACTCGGGGTGGGGGAGTGAGCAGTTCTTC.